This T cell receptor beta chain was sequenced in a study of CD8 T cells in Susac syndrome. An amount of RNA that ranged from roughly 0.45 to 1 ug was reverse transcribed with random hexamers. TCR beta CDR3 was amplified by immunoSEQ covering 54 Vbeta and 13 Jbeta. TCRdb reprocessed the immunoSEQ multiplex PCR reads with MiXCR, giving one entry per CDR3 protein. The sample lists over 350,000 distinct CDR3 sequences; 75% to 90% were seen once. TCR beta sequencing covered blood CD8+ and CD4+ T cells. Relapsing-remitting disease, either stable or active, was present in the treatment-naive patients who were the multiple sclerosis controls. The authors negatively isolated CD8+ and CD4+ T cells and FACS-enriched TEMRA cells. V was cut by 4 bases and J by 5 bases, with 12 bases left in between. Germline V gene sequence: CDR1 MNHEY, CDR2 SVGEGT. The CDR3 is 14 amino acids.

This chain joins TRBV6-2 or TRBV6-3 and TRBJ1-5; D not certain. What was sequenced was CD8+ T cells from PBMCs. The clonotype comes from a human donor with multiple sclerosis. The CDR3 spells CASSSGMFYQPQHF. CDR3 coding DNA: TGTGCCAGCAGTTCTGGGATGTTCTATCAGCCCCAGCATTTT.